This T cell receptor beta chain was recorded in a study of T cells after yellow fever vaccination. The study's findings and limits: Although most clonotypes did not, a small share appeared in both CD4 and CD8 compartments. The study re-detected most primary-vaccination clones after the booster (about 95% CD4, 88% CD8). Compared with primary, the secondary response was weaker and peaked at day 5, not 15.

Germline CDR1 is MNHEY and CDR2 is SVGAGI. The V end lost 7 bases, the J end lost 4 bases, and 9 bases lay between the germline ends. The CDR3 consists of 12 residues. Researchers made TCR cDNA using 5'RACE template switching, and this step added a universal primer site and UMIs. TCRdb re-analysed the 5' RACE reads in MiXCR, keeping a single row per CDR3 protein. The table records some 390,000 distinct CDR3 sequences, roughly 20% of them present only once. This clonotype has only a few counts. Antigen specificity is unknown. The clonotype was recovered from a man younger than 35 who received the YFV17D yellow fever vaccine. The chain couples TRBV6-5 to TRBJ2-3; D perhaps matches TRBD1 (5 bases). The sample in question was PBMCs, obtained before the yellow fever booster vaccination. The CDR3 sequence is CASTDRPDTQYF. The CDR3 coding sequence is TGTGCCAGCACTGACAGACCAGATACGCAGTATTTT.